This TCR beta chain was obtained from a study of blood T cells in healthy people across ages. This clonotype turned up a few times. For the second PCR, which ran for about 6 to 12 cycles, a sample-barcoded 5' primer and a J-beta primer mix were used. TCRdb fed the 5' RACE reads into MiXCR, producing one record per CDR3 protein. The sample contains hundreds of thousands of distinct CDR3 sequences, approximately 59% of which appear only once. Per germline, CDR1 SGHTA and CDR2 FQGNSA. CDR3 size: 13 residues. V gave up 0 bases and J gave up 3 bases, with 5 bases separating them. The V gene is TRBV7-2, the J gene TRBJ2-5; D gene unclear. Sequencing used blood. The sequence was obtained from a man in his fifties or sixties in good health. As DNA, the CDR3 is TGTGCCAGCAGCTTAGCCCGCAAAGAGACCCAGTACTTC. Its protein is CASSLARKETQYF.